These 8 T cell receptor beta chains were sequenced from one sample in a study of radiation and T cells in renal cell carcinoma. The table came from immunoSEQ multiplex PCR; TCRdb's copy has only in-frame clones and leaves some out. This repertoire shows just under 80,000 clones, just over 85% found once; its top ten account for around 21%. Noted time point: blood 2 weeks post-SBRT. Indicated treatment: 15 Gy SBRT to primary tumor, nephrectomy 4 weeks later. Sequenced here: blood, sampled from a patient whose treatment included radiotherapy and nephrectomy. Receptors were obtained from a woman between 45 and 60 years old with renal cell carcinoma.

The chain combines TRBV4-2 with TRBJ1-4; no definite D call. CDR1 LGHNA and CDR2 YNFKEQ come from the germline V gene. The CDR3 runs to 17 residues. V was pared by 0 bases and J by 0 bases, with 11 bases between. CDR3 amino acids: CASSQESDSPTNEKLFF. The CDR3, as DNA: TGTGCCAGCAGCCAAGAATCGGACTCTCCAACTAATGAAAAACTGTTTTTT.

About this clone itself: Other nucleotide sequences from this sample produce the same CDR3. The chain recombines TRBV15 with TRBJ2-7; perhaps TRBD1 as D (6 bases). The V end was cut by 3 bases, the J end by 0 bases, with 9 bases between. The CDR3 sequence is 14 residues long. Germline CDR1 reads LNHNV; CDR2 reads YYDKDF (reference sequence). CDR3 residues: CATSRDRASYEQYF. The CDR3 bases are TGTGCCACCAGCAGGGACAGAGCCTCCTACGAGCAGTACTTC.

CDR3 nucleotides: TGTGCCAGTAGTATCTCTGGCAGGGCAGGTGAAAAACTGTTTTTT. Protein: CASSISGRAGEKLFF. The rearrangement links TRBV19 to TRBJ1-4; D perhaps matches TRBD1 (5 bases). There are 15 residues in the CDR3. Trimming left V 3 bases short and J 7 bases short, with 15 bases between. The germline gives CDR1 LNHDA, CDR2 SQIVND (reference sequence).

This chain joins TRBV5-4 and TRBJ2-3; possibly TRBD2 for D (6 bases). V dropped 0 bases and J dropped 4 bases, with 12 bases sitting between them. The CDR3 is 15 amino acids. In germline, CDR1 is SGHNT, CDR2 YYREEE (reference sequence). Written as DNA, the CDR3 is TGTGCCAGCAGCTTGGCTTTAGGGGAGGCAGATACGCAGTATTTT. Amino acids: CASSLALGEADTQYF.

The chain employs TRBV6-5 and TRBJ1-3; no clear D. CDR3 length: 14 amino acids. Trimming removed 6 bases at V and 4 bases at J, with 13 bases between. CDR1 and CDR2 from the germline V gene are MNHEY and SVGAGI. CDR3 DNA sequence: TGTGCCAGCAGCGGATTATTAGGCGGAAACACCATATATTTT. Its translation is CASSGLLGGNTIYF.

The V call is TRBV6-5, the J call TRBJ1-1; a weak D match, TRBD1 (6 bases). CDR1 MNHEY and CDR2 SVGAGI come from the germline V gene. With 4 bases removed from V and 4 bases from J, the gap between germline ends came to 13 bases. The CDR3 contains 14 residues. This CDR3 is CASSLSTGITEAFF. For the CDR3, the DNA is TGTGCCAGCAGTTTATCCACAGGGATCACTGAAGCTTTCTTT.

V usage is TRBV6-5 and J usage is TRBJ2-3, with unresolved D. Germline V gene sequence: CDR1 MNHEY, CDR2 SVGAGI. The CDR3 consists of 14 residues. Trimming removed 2 bases at V and 0 bases at J, with 6 bases between. The CDR3 loop reads CASSYGGSTDTQYF. As DNA, the CDR3 is TGTGCCAGCAGTTACGGCGGCAGCACAGATACGCAGTATTTT.

The J gene is TRBJ2-3, the V gene TRBV18, with 7 bases aligning to TRBD1. V gave up 4 bases and J gave up 3 bases; unmatched junction bases: 1. Germline V CDR1 and CDR2: KGHSH, LQKENI. This CDR3 region has 13 residues. CDR3 nucleotide sequence: TGTGCCAGCTCACTCAGGGGGACAGATACGCAGTATTTT. This encodes CASSLRGTDTQYF.